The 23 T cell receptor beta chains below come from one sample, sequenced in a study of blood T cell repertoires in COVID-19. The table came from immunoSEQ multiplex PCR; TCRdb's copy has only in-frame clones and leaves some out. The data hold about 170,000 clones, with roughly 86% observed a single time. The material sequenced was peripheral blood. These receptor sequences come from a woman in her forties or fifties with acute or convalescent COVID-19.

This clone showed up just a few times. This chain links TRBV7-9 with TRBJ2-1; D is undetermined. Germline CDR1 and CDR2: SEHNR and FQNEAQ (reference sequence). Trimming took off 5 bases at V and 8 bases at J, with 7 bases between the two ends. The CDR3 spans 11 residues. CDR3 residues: CASSPLDEQFF. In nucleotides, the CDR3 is TGTGCCAGCAGCCCTTTAGATGAGCAGTTCTTC.

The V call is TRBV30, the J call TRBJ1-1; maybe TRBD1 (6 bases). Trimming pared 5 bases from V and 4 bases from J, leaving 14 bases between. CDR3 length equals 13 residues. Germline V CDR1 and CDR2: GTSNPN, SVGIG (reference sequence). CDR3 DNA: TGTGCCTGGGCATACAGGGCTGGCACTGAAGCTTTCTTT. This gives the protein CAWAYRAGTEAFF.

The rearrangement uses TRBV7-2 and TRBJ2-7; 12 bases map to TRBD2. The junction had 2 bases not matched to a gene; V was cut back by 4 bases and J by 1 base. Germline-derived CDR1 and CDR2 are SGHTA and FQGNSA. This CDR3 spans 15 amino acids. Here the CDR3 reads CASSSGLAGSYEQYF. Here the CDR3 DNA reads TGTGCCAGCAGCTCGGGACTAGCGGGTTCCTACGAGCAGTACTTC.

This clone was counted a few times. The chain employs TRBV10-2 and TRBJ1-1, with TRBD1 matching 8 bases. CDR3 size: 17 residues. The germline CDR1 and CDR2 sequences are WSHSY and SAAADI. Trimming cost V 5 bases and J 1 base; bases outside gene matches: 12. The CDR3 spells CASSKIGGQGQNTEAFF. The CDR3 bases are TGCGCCAGCAGTAAGATCGGCGGACAGGGCCAGAACACTGAAGCTTTCTTT.

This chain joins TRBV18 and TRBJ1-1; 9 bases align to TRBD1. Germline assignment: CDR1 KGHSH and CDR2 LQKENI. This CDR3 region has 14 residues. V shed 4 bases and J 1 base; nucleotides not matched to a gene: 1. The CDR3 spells CASSRGQGNTEAFF. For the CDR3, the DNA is TGTGCCAGCTCACGGGGACAGGGGAACACTGAAGCTTTCTTT. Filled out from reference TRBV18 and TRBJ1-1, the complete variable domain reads NAGVMQNPRHLVRRRGQEARLRCSPMKGHSHVYWYRQLPEEGLKFMVYLQKENIIDESGMPKERFSAEFPKEGPSILRIQQVVRGDSAAYFCASSRGQGNTEAFFGQGTRLTVV.

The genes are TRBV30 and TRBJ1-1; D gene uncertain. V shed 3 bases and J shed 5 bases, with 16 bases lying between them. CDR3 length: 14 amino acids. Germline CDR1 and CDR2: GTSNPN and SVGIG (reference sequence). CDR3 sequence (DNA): TGTGCCTGGAGAGCCTTTACGGCGAGGACTGAAGCTTTCTTT. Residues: CAWRAFTARTEAFF. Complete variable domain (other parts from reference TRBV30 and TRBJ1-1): SQTIHQWPATLVQPVGSPLSLECTVEGTSNPNLYWYRQAAGRGLQLLFYSVGIGQISSEVPQNLSASRPQDRQFILSSKKLLLSDSGFYLCAWRAFTARTEAFFGQGTRLTVV.

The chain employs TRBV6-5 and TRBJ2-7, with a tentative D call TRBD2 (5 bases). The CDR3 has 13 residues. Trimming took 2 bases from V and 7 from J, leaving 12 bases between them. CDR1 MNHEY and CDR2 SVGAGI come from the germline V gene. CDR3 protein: CASSYGLAREQYF. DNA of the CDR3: TGTGCCAGCAGTTACGGGCTAGCAAGGGAGCAGTACTTC.

The CDR3 bases are TGTGCCATCGGGAGCTCTGGAAACACCATATATTTT. Translation: CAIGSSGNTIYF. This chain joins TRBV10-3 and TRBJ1-3; D is unclear. Germline V CDR1 and CDR2: ENHRY, SYGVKD. The CDR3 contains 12 residues. V was cut by 8 bases and J by 0 bases, with 5 bases left in between.

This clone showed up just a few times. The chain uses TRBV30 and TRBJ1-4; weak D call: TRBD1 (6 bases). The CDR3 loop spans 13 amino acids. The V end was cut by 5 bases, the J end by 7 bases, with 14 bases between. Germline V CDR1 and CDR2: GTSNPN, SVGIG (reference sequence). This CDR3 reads CAWERTVGEKLFF. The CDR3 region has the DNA TGTGCCTGGGAAAGGACAGTCGGTGAAAAACTGTTTTTT.

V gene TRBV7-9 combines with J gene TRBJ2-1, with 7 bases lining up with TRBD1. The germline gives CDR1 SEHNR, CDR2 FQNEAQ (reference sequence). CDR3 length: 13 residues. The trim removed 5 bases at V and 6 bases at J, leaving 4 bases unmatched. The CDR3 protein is CASSQDRVNEQFF. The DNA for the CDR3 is TGTGCCAGCAGCCAAGACAGGGTCAATGAGCAGTTCTTC. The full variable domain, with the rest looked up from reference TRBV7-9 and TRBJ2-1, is DTGVSQNPRHKITKRGQNVTFRCDPISEHNRLYWYRQTLGQGPEFLTYFQNEAQLEKSRLLSDRFSAERPKGSFSTLEIQRTEQGDSAMYLCASSQDRVNEQFFGPGTRLTVL.

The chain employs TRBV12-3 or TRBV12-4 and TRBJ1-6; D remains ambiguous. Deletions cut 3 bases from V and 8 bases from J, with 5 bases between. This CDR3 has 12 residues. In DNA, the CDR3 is TGTGCCAGCAGTTTCGGGGATTCACCCCTCCACTTT. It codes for CASSFGDSPLHF.

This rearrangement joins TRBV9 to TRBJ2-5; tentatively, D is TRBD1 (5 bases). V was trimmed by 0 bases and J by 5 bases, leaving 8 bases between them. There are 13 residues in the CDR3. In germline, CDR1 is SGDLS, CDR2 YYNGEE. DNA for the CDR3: TGTGCCAGCAGCGTAGGGACAAGGGAGACCCAGTACTTC. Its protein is CASSVGTRETQYF. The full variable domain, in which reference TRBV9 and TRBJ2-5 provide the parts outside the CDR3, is DSGVTQTPKHLITATGQRVTLRCSPRSGDLSVYWYQQSLDQGLQFLIQYYNGEERAKGNILERFSAQQFPDLHSELNLSSLELGDSALYFCASSVGTRETQYFGPGTRLLVL.

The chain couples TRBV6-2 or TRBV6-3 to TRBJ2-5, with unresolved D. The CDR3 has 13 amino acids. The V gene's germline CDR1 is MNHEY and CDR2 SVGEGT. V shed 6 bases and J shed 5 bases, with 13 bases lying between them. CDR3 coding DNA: TGTGCCAGCAGCCCCTCAGGCTTGGAGACCCAGTACTTC. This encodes CASSPSGLETQYF.

CDR3: CASSRRLDQETQYF. The CDR3 nucleotides are TGTGCCAGCAGCCGCCGACTGGACCAAGAGACCCAGTACTTC. V usage is TRBV7-9 and J usage is TRBJ2-5; D unclear. Germline lookup yields CDR1 SEHNR and CDR2 FQNEAQ (reference sequence). Deletions cut 5 bases from V and 0 bases from J, with 10 bases between. The CDR3 totals 14 residues. Based on the CDR3 plus reference TRBV7-9 and TRBJ2-5, the full variable domain is DTGVSQNPRHKITKRGQNVTFRCDPISEHNRLYWYRQTLGQGPEFLTYFQNEAQLEKSRLLSDRFSAERPKGSFSTLEIQRTEQGDSAMYLCASSRRLDQETQYFGPGTRLLVL.

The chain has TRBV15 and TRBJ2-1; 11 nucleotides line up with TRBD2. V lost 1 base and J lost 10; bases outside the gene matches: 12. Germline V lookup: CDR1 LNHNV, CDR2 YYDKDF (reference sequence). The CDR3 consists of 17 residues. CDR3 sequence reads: CATSRVFTTSGSGEQFF. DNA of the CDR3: TGTGCCACCAGCAGAGTCTTCACTACTAGCGGGAGTGGCGAGCAGTTCTTC.

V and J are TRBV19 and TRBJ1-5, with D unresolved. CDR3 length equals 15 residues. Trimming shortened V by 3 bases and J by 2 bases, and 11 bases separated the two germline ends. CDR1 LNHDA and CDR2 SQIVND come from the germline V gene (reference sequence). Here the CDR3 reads CASSIQSGRNQPQHF. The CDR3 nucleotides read TGTGCCAGTAGTATCCAGTCAGGCCGCAATCAGCCCCAGCATTTT.

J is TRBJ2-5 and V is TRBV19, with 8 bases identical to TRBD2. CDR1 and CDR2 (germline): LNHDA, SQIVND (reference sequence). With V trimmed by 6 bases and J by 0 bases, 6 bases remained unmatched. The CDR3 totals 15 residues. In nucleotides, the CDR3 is TGTGCCAGTAGGCCGACTAGCGCAAACCAAGAGACCCAGTACTTC. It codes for CASRPTSANQETQYF.

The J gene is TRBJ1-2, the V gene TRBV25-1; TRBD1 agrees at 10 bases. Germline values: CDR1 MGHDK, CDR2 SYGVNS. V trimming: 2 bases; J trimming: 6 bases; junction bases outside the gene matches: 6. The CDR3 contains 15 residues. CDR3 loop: CASSEPGTGVHGYTF. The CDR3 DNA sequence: TGTGCCAGCAGTGAACCCGGGACAGGGGTTCATGGCTACACCTTC.

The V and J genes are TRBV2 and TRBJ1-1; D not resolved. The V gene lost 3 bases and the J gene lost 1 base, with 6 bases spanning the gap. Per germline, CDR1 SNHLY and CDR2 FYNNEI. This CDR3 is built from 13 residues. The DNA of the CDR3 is TGTGCCAGCAGTGACGGTGGGAACACTGAAGCTTTCTTT. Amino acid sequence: CASSDGGNTEAFF.

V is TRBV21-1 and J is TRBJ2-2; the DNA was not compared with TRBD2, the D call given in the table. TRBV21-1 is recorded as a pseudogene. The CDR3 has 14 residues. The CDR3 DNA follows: TGTGCCAGCAGCAACCGTTTAAACACCGGGGAGCTGTTTTTT. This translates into CASSNRLNTGELFF.

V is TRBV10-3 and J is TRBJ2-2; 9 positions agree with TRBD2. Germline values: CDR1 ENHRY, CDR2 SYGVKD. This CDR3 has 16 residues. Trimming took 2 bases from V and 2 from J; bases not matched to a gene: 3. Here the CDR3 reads CAISEGSGSNTGELFF. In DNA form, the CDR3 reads TGTGCCATCAGTGAGGGTAGCGGGAGTAACACCGGGGAGCTGTTTTTT.

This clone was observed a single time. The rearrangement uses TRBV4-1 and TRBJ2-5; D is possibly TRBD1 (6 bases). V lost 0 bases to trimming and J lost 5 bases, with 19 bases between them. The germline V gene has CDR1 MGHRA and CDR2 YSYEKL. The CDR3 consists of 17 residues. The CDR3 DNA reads TGCGCCAGCAGCCAAGACTCACAGGGAGAGTGGTCGGAGACCCAGTACTTC. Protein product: CASSQDSQGEWSETQYF.

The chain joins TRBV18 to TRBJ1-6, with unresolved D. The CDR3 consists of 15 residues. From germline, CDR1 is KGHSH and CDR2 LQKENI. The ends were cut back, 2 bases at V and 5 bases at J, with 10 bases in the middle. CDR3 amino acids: CASSPTVLNNSPLHF. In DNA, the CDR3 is TGTGCCAGCTCACCAACAGTCTTAAATAATTCACCCCTCCACTTT. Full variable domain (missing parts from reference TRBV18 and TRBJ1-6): NAGVMQNPRHLVRRRGQEARLRCSPMKGHSHVYWYRQLPEEGLKFMVYLQKENIIDESGMPKERFSAEFPKEGPSILRIQQVVRGDSAAYFCASSPTVLNNSPLHFGNGTRLTVT.